The rows below give T cell receptor beta chains drawn from one sample of a study of PD-1 blockade in mismatch repair-deficient tumors. Assay used: immunoSEQ multiplex PCR; TCRdb lists only in-frame clones, some missing. The sample carries roughly 9,000 clones, 75% to 90% recorded once. Specimen: PBMCs, collected 46 weeks after starting pembrolizumab. These receptors were collected from an adult with mismatch repair-deficient cancer. Each CDR3 is given with its conserved first and last residue. D genes are given only for firm matches. Not every row has a clone size; where given, it reads once, few, many or a size class.

D	size	V	J	DNA	CDR3
TRBD2	NA	TRBV19	TRBJ2-1	TGTGCCAGTAGATTCTCTGAGCGGGAGTTTTACAATGAGCAGTTCTTC	CASRFSEREFYNEQFF
NA	NA	TRBV7-6	TRBJ2-5	TGTGCCAGCAGCTTAGGGGCGGGGTGCCAAGAGACCCAGTACTTC	CASSLGAGCQETQYF
NA	NA	TRBV28	TRBJ1-1	TGTGCCAGCAGTTCCCCGCGGGGAGGGAACACTGAAGCTTTCTTT	CASSSPRGGNTEAFF
TRBD1	NA	TRBV7-9	TRBJ1-1	TGTGCCAGCAGCTTAGAAAACAGGGGGGCAGGGCCGAACACTGAAGCTTTCTTT	CASSLENRGAGPNTEAFF
NA	NA	TRBV5-1	TRBJ2-5	TGCGCCAGCAGCTTGAGCCCCCAAGAGACCCAGTACTTC	CASSLSPQETQYF
TRBD1	NA	TRBV5-1	TRBJ1-1	TGCGCCAGCAGCCACGGGACAGGGGTAACTGAAGCTTTCTTT	CASSHGTGVTEAFF
TRBD1	NA	TRBV7-7	TRBJ1-5	TGTGCCAGCAGCTTAGACTTCCGGGACAGGGGAAATCAGCCCCAGCATTTT	CASSLDFRDRGNQPQHF
NA	NA	TRBV27	TRBJ2-3	TGTGCCAGCAGTTTGTCCGGGGTAATCTTTACAGATACGCAGTATTTT	CASSLSGVIFTDTQYF
TRBD2	NA	TRBV7-2	TRBJ2-2	TGTGCCAGCAGCTTTAGCGGGAGGGCCGACACCGGGGAGCTGTTTTTT	CASSFSGRADTGELFF
NA	NA	TRBV27	TRBJ2-1	TGTGCCAGCAGTTTGAGTGCCGGGGGAGTTGGTTTCAATGAGCAGTTCTTC	CASSLSAGGVGFNEQFF
NA	NA	TRBV7-6	TRBJ2-1	TGTGCCAGCAGCTTTTCCCAAACTCGTGAGCAGTTCTTC	CASSFSQTREQFF
NA	once	TRBV5-1	TRBJ1-4	TGCGCCAGCAGCTTGGTTGGACTTGATGAAAAACTGTTTTTT	CASSLVGLDEKLFF
TRBD2	NA	TRBV2	TRBJ2-1	TGTGCCAGCAGTGATCCAGCTAGCGGACTAACCTACAATGAGCAGTTCTTC	CASSDPASGLTYNEQFF
TRBD1	NA	TRBV13	TRBJ1-5	TGTGCCAGCAGTAGACAGGGCAATGGGGGGCCCCAGCATTTT	CASSRQGNGGPQHF
NA	once	TRBV5-4	TRBJ1-1	TGTGCCAGCAGCTTGGCTGAGAGTTGGAACACTGAAGCTTTCTTT	CASSLAESWNTEAFF
TRBD1	NA	TRBV14	TRBJ2-7	TGTGCCAGCAGCCAAGAAGGAGGACAGGGGGTTTACGAGCAGTACTTC	CASSQEGGQGVYEQYF
TRBD2	NA	TRBV6-1	TRBJ2-7	TGTGCCAGCAGGGGGACTAGCGGGTTCCACGAGCAGTACTTC	CASRGTSGFHEQYF